This TCR beta chain stems from a study of cytomegalovirus exposure and HLA in healthy donors. Amplification used 60 Vbeta primers and 13 Jbeta primers. The table came from immunoSEQ multiplex PCR; TCRdb's copy has only in-frame clones and leaves some out. The sample shows 100,000 to 150,000 clones, roughly a sixth of them seen only once. This clone has a handful of counts. Losses at the gene ends were 1 base for V and 2 bases for J; bases not matched to a gene: 3. CDR1 and CDR2 from the germline V gene are LNHDA and SQIVND (reference sequence). The CDR3 loop spans 15 amino acids. This receptor was obtained from a female donor in good health and CMV-seropositive. Sequencing used PBMCs. The rearrangement links TRBV19 to TRBJ1-2; 8 bases match TRBD1. CDR3 coding DNA: TGTGCCAGTAGTATAGGACAGGGGTTCAACTATGGCTACACCTTC. Protein sequence: CASSIGQGFNYGYTF. The whole variable domain, filled in from reference TRBV19 and TRBJ1-2, reads DGGITQSPKYLFRKEGQNVTLSCEQNLNHDAMYWYRQDPGQGLRLIYYSQIVNDFQKGDIAEGYSVSREKKESFPLTVTSAQKNPTAFYLCASSIGQGFNYGYTFGSGTRLTVV.